This TCR beta chain was sequenced for a study of T cells in localized non-small cell lung cancer. With regard to this clone: Its matching antigen is unknown.

Some clones are missing from TCRdb's copy, which holds only in-frame ones; the method was immunoSEQ multiplex PCR. The sample gives more than 2,500 clones, approximately 25% of which show up once; approximately 20% is in the top ten. Trimming left V 5 bases short and J 4 bases short, with 17 bases between. The germline V gene encodes CDR1 SGHNT and CDR2 YENEEA. This CDR3 comprises 15 residues. Study-level points and caveats: Sequencing was restricted to one tumor region; therefore, heterogeneity remains possible. The greatest T cell clonality was found in uninvolved adjacent lung (higher than in tumor). Of the top 100 tumor clones, median approximately 50 were in adjacent lung, about 30 among its top 100.

Specimen: lung tumor tissue, collected before any cancer treatment. This TCR came from a man aged 40 to 69 with stage I lung adenocarcinoma. The rearrangement joins TRBV11-3 to TRBJ2-5; maybe TRBD2 (6 bases). For the CDR3, the DNA is TGTGCCAGCAGCCAAGGGCGGAGGGCCTCAGAGACCCAGTACTTC. This translates into CASSQGRRASETQYF.